This entry describes one T cell receptor (beta chain). Original data processing: By means of reference gene primer amplification, nucleated cell counts were estimated. Generated by immunoSEQ multiplex PCR, the TCRdb table keeps only in-frame clones and is missing some. Clone size and the V and J calls come from that table; the DNA yielded D and trimming. The table lists some 120,000 clones, 70% to 85% of them singletons. This sample was taken from a study of blood T cell repertoires in COVID-19. About the research overall: Both acute and convalescent COVID-19 samples were obtained from the United States, Italy and Spain.

The sample was peripheral blood. This TCR came from a woman aged 50 to 60 with acute or convalescent COVID-19.

This CDR3 is CASSLDQGDTQYF. The DNA for the CDR3 is TGCGCCAGCAGCTTGGATCAGGGTGATACGCAGTATTTT. This chain connects TRBV5-1 to TRBJ2-3; D is perhaps TRBD1 (5 bases). Germline CDR1 reads SGHRS; CDR2 reads YFSETQ. Trimming took 0 bases from V and 6 from J, leaving 8 bases between them. This CDR3 comprises 13 residues.